Presented here are 29 T cell receptor beta chains from one specimen sequenced in a study of blood T cells in healthy people across ages. Alongside a J-beta primer mix, a sample-barcoded 5' primer served in a second PCR lasting about 7 to 11 cycles. TCRdb itself ran the 5' RACE reads through MiXCR, one entry per CDR3 protein. The repertoire holds roughly 1,500,000 distinct CDR3 sequences, with about 35% as singletons. Sequenced sample: blood. The receptor source for this set is a woman aged 30 to 39 in good health.

The CDR3 DNA sequence: TGTGCCAGCAGCAGACAGATCGCAGGGGACGAAAAACTGTTTTTT. This codes for CASSRQIAGDEKLFF. The genes are TRBV28 and TRBJ1-4, with TRBD1 as a possible D gene (6 bases). Germline values: CDR1 MDHEN, CDR2 SYDVKM. This CDR3 has 15 residues. V lost 6 bases, J lost 8 bases, and 19 bases lay in between.

This chain uses TRBV7-2 with TRBJ1-3, with D possibly matching TRBD1 (5 bases). The germline V gene encodes CDR1 SGHTA and CDR2 FQGNSA. With 1 base removed from V and 7 bases from J, the gap between germline ends came to 17 bases. This CDR3 contains 16 residues. CDR3 amino acids: CASSLDRSLRYNTIYF. The CDR3 region has the DNA TGTGCCAGCAGCTTAGACAGGTCCCTCCGATACAACACCATATATTTT.

This chain connects TRBV7-6 to TRBJ2-3; D is unclear. The ends were cut back, 5 bases at V and 2 bases at J, with 11 bases in the middle. The CDR3 is 14 amino acids. Germline V gene lookup returns CDR1 SGHVS and CDR2 FNYEAQ. CDR3 DNA: TGTGCCAGCAGCCCTCTGATGGACACAGATACGCAGTATTTT. Protein sequence: CASSPLMDTDTQYF.

This clonotype showed up many times. This rearrangement joins TRBV20-1 to TRBJ2-7; 11 nucleotides line up with TRBD1. Germline values: CDR1 DFQATT, CDR2 SNEGSKA (reference sequence). The CDR3 consists of 13 residues. The CDR3 here is CSVGTGGTHEQYF. The CDR3, as DNA: TGCAGCGTAGGGACAGGGGGTACCCACGAGCAGTACTTC.

This chain links TRBV10-3 with TRBJ2-3, with TRBD1 matching over 10 bases. Germline V gene lookup returns CDR1 ENHRY and CDR2 SYGVKD. The V and J ends lost 6 bases and 3 bases, in that order; junction bases with no gene match: 6. This CDR3 is 15 amino acids long. The DNA for the CDR3 is TGTGCCATCAGAAAGACAGGGGGCTTAACAGATACGCAGTATTTT. It encodes CAIRKTGGLTDTQYF.

A note on this clonotype: One end of the junction varies from germline; a read error may be responsible. The chain carries TRBV11-2 and TRBJ2-1; TRBD2 is a possible D gene (5 bases). The V gene's germline CDR1 is SGHAT and CDR2 FQNNGV. This CDR3 contains 18 residues. CDR3 bases: TGTGCCAGCAGCTTAGGCCCGGGTGACTCTAGCTCCTACAATGGGCAGTTCTTC. Translating gives CASSLGPGDSSSYNGQFF.

This chain connects TRBV28 to TRBJ2-1, with 8 bases identical to TRBD2. Germline CDR1 MDHEN, CDR2 SYDVKM. The CDR3 has 15 amino acids. V was pared by 6 bases and J by 9 bases, with 13 bases of the junction left unmatched. This chain's CDR3 is CASSPLSSGTLEQFF. Here the CDR3 DNA reads TGTGCCAGCAGCCCCCTAAGTAGCGGGACACTTGAGCAGTTCTTC. The full variable domain, rest sourced from reference TRBV28 and TRBJ2-1, is DVKVTQSSRYLVKRTGEKVFLECVQDMDHENMFWYRQDPGLGLRLIYFSYDVKMKEKGDIPEGYSVSREKKERFSLILESASTNQTSMYLCASSPLSSGTLEQFFGPGTRLTVL.

J is TRBJ2-7 and V is TRBV20-1; a weak D match, TRBD2 (6 bases). Germline-derived CDR1 and CDR2 are DFQATT and SNEGSKA (reference sequence). V lost 6 bases and J lost 4, with 22 bases in between. This CDR3 region has 15 residues. CDR3 protein: CSAGGDSSYHYEQYF. DNA of the CDR3: TGCAGTGCCGGAGGGGACTCCTCATACCATTACGAGCAGTACTTC.

This clonotype was detected only a few times. The genes are TRBV18 and TRBJ2-2, with no clear D. The germline V gene encodes CDR1 KGHSH and CDR2 LQKENI. The CDR3 contains 12 residues. Trimming pared 2 bases from V and 6 bases from J, leaving 4 bases between. This CDR3 reads CASSPTAGELFF. CDR3 sequence (DNA): TGTGCCAGCTCACCAACGGCCGGGGAGCTGTTTTTT. Drawing the rest from reference TRBV18 and TRBJ2-2, the complete variable domain is NAGVMQNPRHLVRRRGQEARLRCSPMKGHSHVYWYRQLPEEGLKFMVYLQKENIIDESGMPKERFSAEFPKEGPSILRIQQVVRGDSAAYFCASSPTAGELFFGEGSRLTVL.

The chain employs TRBV11-2 and TRBJ2-1; TRBD2 agrees at 9 bases. Germline CDR1 and CDR2: SGHAT and FQNNGV. V gave up 1 base and J gave up 8 bases; unmatched junction bases: 12. CDR3 length: 17 residues. CDR3 residues: CASSLGPAGGLLDEQFF. The DNA for the CDR3 is TGTGCCAGCAGCTTAGGACCAGCGGGGGGCCTTCTTGATGAGCAGTTCTTC.

A word on this clonotype: One end of the junction does not line up with germline, which may come from a read error. The chain recombines TRBV20-1 with TRBJ1-6; no clear D. The CDR3 sequence is 17 residues long. Germline assignment: CDR1 DFQATT and CDR2 SNEGSKA (reference sequence). For the CDR3, the DNA is TGCAGTGCTAGAGAAGTACAGACTAGCTCCTATAATTCACTCCTCCACTTT. Its translation: CSAREVQTSSYNSLLHF.

This clonotype appeared a few times. This CDR3 reads CASSPRTSEIAYNEQFF. CDR3 nucleotide sequence: TGTGCCAGCAGCCCCAGGACTAGCGAAATCGCTTACAATGAGCAGTTCTTC. The rearrangement links TRBV7-6 to TRBJ2-1, with 9 positions matching TRBD2. Germline V gives CDR1 SGHVS, CDR2 FNYEAQ. The CDR3 sequence is 17 residues long. Trimming at V came to 5 bases and at J to 4 bases, leaving 12 bases not matched to a gene.

The chain joins TRBV14 to TRBJ1-2; D unresolved. V lost 1 base to trimming and J lost 8 bases, with 11 bases between them. Germline V gene lookup returns CDR1 SGHDN and CDR2 FVKESK. The CDR3 extends over 13 amino acids. The DNA of the CDR3 is TGTGCCAGCAGCCAAGTAGGCCTGAGGGGCTACACCTTC. Translation gives CASSQVGLRGYTF.

In its sample, this clonotype was seen a few times. The CDR3 region has the DNA TGCGCCAGCAGCTTCGGGGTAGCTGGGTCTTCCGAGCAGTACTTC. It yields the protein CASSFGVAGSSEQYF. The rearrangement joins TRBV5-1 to TRBJ2-7, with a weak D call TRBD2 (5 bases). V was cut by 2 bases and J by 6 bases, with 18 bases left in between. The length of the CDR3 is 15 residues. Germline lookup yields CDR1 SGHRS and CDR2 YFSETQ.

The CDR3 DNA is TGTGCCAGCAGCTTAGCGTTCCCCGAACATACGCAGTATTTT. Translated: CASSLAFPEHTQYF. This chain connects TRBV7-9 to TRBJ2-3; D is ambiguous. This CDR3 has 14 residues. Trimming cost V 0 bases and J 7 bases, with 11 bases left between them. Per germline, CDR1 SEHNR and CDR2 FQNEAQ (reference sequence).

This chain joins TRBV5-5 and TRBJ1-1; D unclear. There are 13 residues in the CDR3. Germline V gene sequence: CDR1 SGHKS, CDR2 YYEKEE (reference sequence). V dropped 0 bases and J dropped 7 bases, with 10 bases sitting between them. DNA for the CDR3: TGTGCCAGCAGCTTGGAGGGAGGAATTGAAGCTTTCTTT. Encoded protein: CASSLEGGIEAFF.

This clonotype turned up a few times. The V call is TRBV9, the J call TRBJ2-1; D may be TRBD2 (5 bases). CDR3 size: 15 residues. Trimming stripped 0 bases from V and 3 bases from J, with 10 bases between. Germline V gene lookup returns CDR1 SGDLS and CDR2 YYNGEE. The CDR3 is CASSVDTSSYNEQFF. The CDR3 DNA is TGTGCCAGCAGCGTAGACACTAGTAGCTACAATGAGCAGTTCTTC.

This clonotype was counted only a few times. Since the CDR3 does not end with the conserved phenylalanine or tryptophan, this likely comes from a read error. The chain is built from TRBV12-3 or TRBV12-4 and TRBJ2-1; weak D call: TRBD2 (7 bases). This CDR3 region has 16 residues. V lost 6 bases to trimming and J lost 4 bases, with 19 bases between them. DNA for the CDR3: TGTGCCAGCAGCTTCCCCGCGGGGGCGAGATACAATGAGCAGTTCTTA. Encoded protein: CASSFPAGARYNEQFL.

In its sample, this clonotype was seen a few times. The chain carries TRBV7-9 and TRBJ2-7, with D possibly called TRBD1 or TRBD2 (5 bases each). The germline V and J ends were trimmed by 1 base and 10 bases, with 11 bases remaining between them. Germline loops: CDR1 SEHNR, CDR2 FQNEAQ (reference sequence). This CDR3 is 12 amino acids long. The CDR3 is CASSLVSGSQYF. For the CDR3, the DNA is TGTGCCAGCAGCTTAGTGTCAGGGAGCCAGTACTTC.

J is TRBJ2-3 and V is TRBV4-1; 7 nucleotides agree with TRBD1. Germline values: CDR1 MGHRA, CDR2 YSYEKL. The CDR3 covers 16 residues. Trimming took 3 bases from V and 3 from J; bases not matched to a gene: 9. The CDR3 bases are TGCGCCAGCAGCCAGAGGGGGCAGGGGAGTACAGATACGCAGTATTTT. Translating it yields CASSQRGQGSTDTQYF.

This clonotype was detected once. The chain combines TRBV30 with TRBJ2-2, with TRBD1 identical over 8 bases. The CDR3 runs to 15 residues. V lost 2 bases, J lost 6 bases, and 8 bases stayed unmatched. From germline, CDR1 is GTSNPN and CDR2 SVGIG (reference sequence). The CDR3 reads CAWSRTGNRAGELFF. The CDR3 DNA is TGTGCCTGGAGTCGGACAGGGAATCGCGCCGGGGAGCTGTTTTTT.

The chain is built from TRBV28 and TRBJ1-5, with D possibly TRBD1 on 6 matching bases. CDR1 MDHEN and CDR2 SYDVKM come from the germline V gene. Trimming took off 5 bases at V and 3 bases at J, with 14 bases between the two ends. CDR3 length: 15 amino acids. The CDR3 loop reads CASSPIRGANQPQHF. CDR3 coding DNA: TGTGCCAGCAGTCCGATTAGGGGGGCCAATCAGCCCCAGCATTTT.

J is TRBJ1-1 and V is TRBV6-2 or TRBV6-3, with D unresolved. Germline CDR1 reads MNHEY; CDR2 reads SVGEGT. The CDR3 covers 15 residues. The V end lost 8 bases, the J end lost 1 base, and 17 bases lay between the germline ends. The CDR3 coding sequence is TGTGCCAGCCGATTTCCGGAGGGTGCGAACACTGAAGCTTTCTTT. Translating it yields CASRFPEGANTEAFF.

This clonotype was seen a few times. DNA for the CDR3: TGCAGCGCAACTCCCGGGACTAGCGGGAGTCTTATCTACAATGAGCAGTTCTTC. Residues: CSATPGTSGSLIYNEQFF. J is TRBJ2-1 and V is TRBV29-1, with 14 bases that match TRBD2. Germline CDR1 and CDR2: SQVTM and ANQGSEA. With 7 bases clipped from V and 3 bases from J, the junction kept 14 bases outside the gene matches. The CDR3 runs to 18 residues.

This chain joins TRBV2 and TRBJ2-1; tentatively, D is TRBD2 (5 bases). The V gene lost 6 bases and the J gene lost 10 bases, with 22 bases spanning the gap. The germline CDR1 and CDR2 sequences are SNHLY and FYNNEI. This CDR3 region has 15 residues. The CDR3, as DNA: TGTGCCAGCAGCTTACGCGGTCTAGCCGGCGTAGAGCAGTTCTTC. It specifies CASSLRGLAGVEQFF. Filled out from reference TRBV2 and TRBJ2-1, the complete variable domain reads EPEVTQTPSHQVTQMGQEVILRCVPISNHLYFYWYRQILGQKVEFLVSFYNNEISEKSEIFDDQFSVERPDGSNFTLKIRSTKLEDSAMYFCASSLRGLAGVEQFFGPGTRLTVL.

This clonotype was counted between two and nine times. The chain couples TRBV7-9 to TRBJ1-4; D unclear. The CDR3 totals 19 residues. Trimming pared 5 bases from V and 0 bases from J, leaving 22 bases between. Germline V lookup: CDR1 SEHNR, CDR2 FQNEAQ (reference sequence). In nucleotides, the CDR3 is TGTGCCAGCAGCCTTCCGTTTAACGGCCCTTATGCAACTAATGAAAAACTGTTTTTT. It translates to CASSLPFNGPYATNEKLFF.

The chain combines TRBV28 with TRBJ1-2, with 8 bases lining up with TRBD1. The length of the CDR3 is 13 residues. Germline CDR1 reads MDHEN; CDR2 reads SYDVKM. V shed 5 bases, J shed 7 bases, and the junction held 6 bases outside the gene matches. In DNA form, the CDR3 reads TGTGCCAGCAGTGCCTTAGGACAGGGTGGCTACACCTTC. It encodes CASSALGQGGYTF.

This clonotype was picked up many times. This chain links TRBV10-3 with TRBJ2-1, with D maybe TRBD2 (5 bases). CDR1 and CDR2 from the germline V gene are ENHRY and SYGVKD. The CDR3 length is 14 residues. Trimming took off 6 bases at V and 0 bases at J, with 9 bases between the two ends. CDR3 nucleotide sequence: TGTGCCATCAGGGAGCGGACCTCCTACAATGAGCAGTTCTTC. Translated: CAIRERTSYNEQFF.

Regarding this clonotype: The junction shows a germline mismatch at one end, possibly a read error. The V and J genes are TRBV15 and TRBJ2-1; D call uncertain. CDR3 length: 12 amino acids. The germline V gene has CDR1 LNHNV and CDR2 YYDKDF (reference sequence). This chain's CDR3 is CVTSRDGHEQFF. DNA for the CDR3: TGTGTCACCAGCAGAGATGGGCATGAGCAGTTCTTC.